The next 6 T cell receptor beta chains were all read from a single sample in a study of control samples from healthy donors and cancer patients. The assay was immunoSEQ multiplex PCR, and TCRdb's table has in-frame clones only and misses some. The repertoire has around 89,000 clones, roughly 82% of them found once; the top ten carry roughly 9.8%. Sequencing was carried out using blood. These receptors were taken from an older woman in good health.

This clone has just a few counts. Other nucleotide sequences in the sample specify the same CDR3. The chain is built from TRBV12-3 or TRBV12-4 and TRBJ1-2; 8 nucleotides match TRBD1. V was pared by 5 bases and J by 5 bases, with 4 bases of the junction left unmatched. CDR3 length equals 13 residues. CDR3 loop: CASSPGQGYGYTF. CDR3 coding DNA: TGTGCCAGCAGTCCCGGACAGGGATATGGCTACACCTTC.

CDR3 sequence: CASSQDLLNEKLFF. The CDR3 DNA is TGTGCCAGCAGCCAAGATCTTCTCAATGAAAAACTGTTTTTT. The chain couples TRBV4-2 to TRBJ1-4; D remains ambiguous. This CDR3 comprises 14 residues. The ends were cut back, 0 bases at V and 5 bases at J, with 7 bases in the middle. Germline V gene data show CDR1 as LGHNA and CDR2 as YNFKEQ.

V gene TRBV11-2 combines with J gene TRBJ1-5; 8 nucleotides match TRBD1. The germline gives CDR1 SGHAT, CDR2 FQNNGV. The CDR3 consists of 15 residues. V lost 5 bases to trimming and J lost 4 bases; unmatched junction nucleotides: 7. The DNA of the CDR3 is TGTGCCAGCAGCCCGGGACAGGAACCAAATCAGCCCCAGCATTTT. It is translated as CASSPGQEPNQPQHF.

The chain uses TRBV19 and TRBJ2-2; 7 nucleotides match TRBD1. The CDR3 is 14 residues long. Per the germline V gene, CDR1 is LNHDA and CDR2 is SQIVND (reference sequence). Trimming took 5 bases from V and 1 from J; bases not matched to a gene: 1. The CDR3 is CASSRDRNTGELFF. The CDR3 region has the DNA TGTGCCAGTAGTCGGGACAGGAACACCGGGGAGCTGTTTTTT. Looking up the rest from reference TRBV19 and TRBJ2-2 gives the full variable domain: DGGITQSPKYLFRKEGQNVTLSCEQNLNHDAMYWYRQDPGQGLRLIYYSQIVNDFQKGDIAEGYSVSREKKESFPLTVTSAQKNPTAFYLCASSRDRNTGELFFGEGSRLTVL.

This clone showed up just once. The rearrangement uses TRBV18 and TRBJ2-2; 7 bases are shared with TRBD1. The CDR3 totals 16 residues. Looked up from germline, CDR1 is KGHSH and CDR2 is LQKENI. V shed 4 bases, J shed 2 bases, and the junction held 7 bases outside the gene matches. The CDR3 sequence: CASSRDRVSNTGELFF. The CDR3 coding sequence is TGTGCCAGCTCACGTGACAGGGTCAGTAACACCGGGGAGCTGTTTTTT.

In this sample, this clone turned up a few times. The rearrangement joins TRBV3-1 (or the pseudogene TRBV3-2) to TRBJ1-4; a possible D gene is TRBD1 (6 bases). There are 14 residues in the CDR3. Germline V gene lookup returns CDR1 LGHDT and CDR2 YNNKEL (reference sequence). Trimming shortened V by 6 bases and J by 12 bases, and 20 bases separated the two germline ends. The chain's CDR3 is CASRLTTVGGELFF. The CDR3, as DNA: TGTGCCAGCAGGCTGACAACCGTAGGGGGAGAACTGTTTTTT.